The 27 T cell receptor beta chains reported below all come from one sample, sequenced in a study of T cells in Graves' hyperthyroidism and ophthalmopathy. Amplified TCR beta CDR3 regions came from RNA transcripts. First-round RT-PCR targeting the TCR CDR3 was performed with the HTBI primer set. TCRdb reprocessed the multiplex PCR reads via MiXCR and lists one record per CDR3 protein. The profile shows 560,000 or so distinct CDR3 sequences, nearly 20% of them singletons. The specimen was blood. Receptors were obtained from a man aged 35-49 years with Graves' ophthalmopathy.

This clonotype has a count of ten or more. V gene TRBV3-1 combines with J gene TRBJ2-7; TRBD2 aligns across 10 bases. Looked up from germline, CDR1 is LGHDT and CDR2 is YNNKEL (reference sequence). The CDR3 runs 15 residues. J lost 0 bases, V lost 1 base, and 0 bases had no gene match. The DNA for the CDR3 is TGTGCCAGCAGCCAAGGACTAGCGGGCTCCTACGAGCAGTACTTC. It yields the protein CASSQGLAGSYEQYF.

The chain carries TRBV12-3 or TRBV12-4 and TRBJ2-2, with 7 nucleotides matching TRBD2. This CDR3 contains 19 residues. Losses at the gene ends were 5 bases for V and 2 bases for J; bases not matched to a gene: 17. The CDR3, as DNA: TGTGCCAGCAGTCCACACCGGGGCGGGAGTCACTCCAACACCGGGGAGCTGTTTTTT. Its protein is CASSPHRGGSHSNTGELFF.

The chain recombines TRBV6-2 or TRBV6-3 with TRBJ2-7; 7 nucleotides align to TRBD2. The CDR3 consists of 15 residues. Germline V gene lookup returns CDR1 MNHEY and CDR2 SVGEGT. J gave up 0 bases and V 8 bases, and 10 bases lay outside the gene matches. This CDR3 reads CASGEEGGPSYEQYF. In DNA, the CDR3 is TGTGCCAGCGGGGAGGAGGGAGGGCCCTCCTACGAGCAGTACTTC.

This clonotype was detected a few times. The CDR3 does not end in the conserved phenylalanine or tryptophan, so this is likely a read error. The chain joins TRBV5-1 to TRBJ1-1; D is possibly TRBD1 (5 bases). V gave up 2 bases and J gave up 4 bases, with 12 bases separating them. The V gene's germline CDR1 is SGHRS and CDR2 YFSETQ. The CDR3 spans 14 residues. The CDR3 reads CASSFGSGGTEAFS. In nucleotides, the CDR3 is TGCGCCAGCAGCTTTGGTTCGGGGGGCACTGAAGCTTTCTCT.

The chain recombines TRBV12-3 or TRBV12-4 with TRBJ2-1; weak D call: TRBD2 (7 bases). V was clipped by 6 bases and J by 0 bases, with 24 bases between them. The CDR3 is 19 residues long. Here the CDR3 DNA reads TGTGCCAGCAGCCATCCTCGGACGGGGGGCTTAAGCTCCTACAATGAGCAGTTCTTC. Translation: CASSHPRTGGLSSYNEQFF.

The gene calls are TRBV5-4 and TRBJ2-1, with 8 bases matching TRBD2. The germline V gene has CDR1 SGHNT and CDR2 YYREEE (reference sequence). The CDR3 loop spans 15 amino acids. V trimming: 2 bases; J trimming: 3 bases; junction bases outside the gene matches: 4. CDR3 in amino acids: CASSLAGAYYNEQFF. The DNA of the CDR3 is TGTGCCAGCAGCTTAGCGGGGGCTTACTACAATGAGCAGTTCTTC.

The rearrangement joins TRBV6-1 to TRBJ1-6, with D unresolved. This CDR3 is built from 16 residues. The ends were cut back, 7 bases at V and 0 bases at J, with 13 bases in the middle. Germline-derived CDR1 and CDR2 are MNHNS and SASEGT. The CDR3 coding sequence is TGTGCCAGCACCCCAGAGTCGAGCTCCTATAATTCACCCCTCCACTTT. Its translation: CASTPESSSYNSPLHF.

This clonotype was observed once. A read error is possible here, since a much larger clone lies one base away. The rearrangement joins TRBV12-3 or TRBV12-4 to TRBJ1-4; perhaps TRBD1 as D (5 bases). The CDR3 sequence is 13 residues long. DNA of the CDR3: TGTGCCAGCAGTTCGGGACGTAATGGAAAACTGTTTTTT. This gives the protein CASSSGRNGKLFF.

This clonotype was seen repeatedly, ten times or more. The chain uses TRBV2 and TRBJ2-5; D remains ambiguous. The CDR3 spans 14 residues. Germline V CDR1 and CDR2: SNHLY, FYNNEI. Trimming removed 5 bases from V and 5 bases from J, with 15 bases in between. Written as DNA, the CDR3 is TGTGCCAGCAGTCTCTGGTCTGGGCGGGAGACCCAGTACTTC. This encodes CASSLWSGRETQYF.

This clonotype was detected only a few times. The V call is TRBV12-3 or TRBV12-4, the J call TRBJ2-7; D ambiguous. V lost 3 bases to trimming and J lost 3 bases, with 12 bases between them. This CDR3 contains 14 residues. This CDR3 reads CASSLNGIFYEQYF. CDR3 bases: TGTGCCAGCAGTTTGAACGGAATTTTCTACGAGCAGTACTTC.

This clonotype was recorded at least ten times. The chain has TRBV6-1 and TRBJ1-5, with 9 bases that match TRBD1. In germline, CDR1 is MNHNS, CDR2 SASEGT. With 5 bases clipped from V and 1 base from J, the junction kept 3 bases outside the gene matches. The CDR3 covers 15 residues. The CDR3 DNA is TGTGCCAGCAGTTCGGGACAGGGAAGCAATCAGCCCCAGCATTTT. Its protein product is CASSSGQGSNQPQHF.

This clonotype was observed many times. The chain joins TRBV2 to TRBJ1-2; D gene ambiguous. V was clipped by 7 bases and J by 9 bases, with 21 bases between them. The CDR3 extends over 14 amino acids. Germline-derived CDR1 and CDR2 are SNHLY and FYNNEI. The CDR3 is CASTVYSRGESYTF. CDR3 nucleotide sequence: TGTGCCAGCACCGTCTATTCCCGCGGGGAGAGCTACACCTTC. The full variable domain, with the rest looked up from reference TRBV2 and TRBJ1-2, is EPEVTQTPSHQVTQMGQEVILRCVPISNHLYFYWYRQILGQKVEFLVSFYNNEISEKSEIFDDQFSVERPDGSNFTLKIRSTKLEDSAMYFCASTVYSRGESYTFGSGTRLTVV.

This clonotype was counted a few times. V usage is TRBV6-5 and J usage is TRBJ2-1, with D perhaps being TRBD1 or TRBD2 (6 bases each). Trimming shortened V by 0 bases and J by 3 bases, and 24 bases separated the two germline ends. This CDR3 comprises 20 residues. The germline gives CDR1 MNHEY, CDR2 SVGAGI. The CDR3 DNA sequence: TGTGCCAGCAGTTACTCGGGGGGCCTTAGTTTGGCAAACCACTACAATGAGCAGTTCTTC. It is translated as CASSYSGGLSLANHYNEQFF.

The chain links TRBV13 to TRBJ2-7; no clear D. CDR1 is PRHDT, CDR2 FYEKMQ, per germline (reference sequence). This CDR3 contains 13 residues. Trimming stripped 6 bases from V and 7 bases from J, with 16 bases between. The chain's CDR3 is CASSSRTDLEQYF. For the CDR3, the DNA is TGTGCCAGCAGTTCTCGCACGGACCTGGAGCAGTACTTC.

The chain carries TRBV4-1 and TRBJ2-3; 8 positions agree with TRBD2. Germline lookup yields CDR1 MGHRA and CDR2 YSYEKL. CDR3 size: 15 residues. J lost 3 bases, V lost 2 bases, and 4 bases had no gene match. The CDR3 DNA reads TGCGCCAGCAGCCAACTGAGCGGGGGAACAGATACGCAGTATTTT. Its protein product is CASSQLSGGTDTQYF.

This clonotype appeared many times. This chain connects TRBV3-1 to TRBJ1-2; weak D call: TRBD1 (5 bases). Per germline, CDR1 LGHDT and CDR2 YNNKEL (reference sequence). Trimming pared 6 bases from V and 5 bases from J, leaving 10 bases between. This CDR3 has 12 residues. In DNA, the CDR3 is TGTGCCAGCAGTCTGACAGCGTATGGCTACACCTTC. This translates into CASSLTAYGYTF.

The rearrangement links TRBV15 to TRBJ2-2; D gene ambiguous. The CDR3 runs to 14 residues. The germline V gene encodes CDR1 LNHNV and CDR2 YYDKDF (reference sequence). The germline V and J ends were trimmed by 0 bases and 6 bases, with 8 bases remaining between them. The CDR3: CATSRDLNSGELFF. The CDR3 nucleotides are TGTGCCACCAGCAGAGATCTGAATTCCGGGGAGCTGTTTTTT.

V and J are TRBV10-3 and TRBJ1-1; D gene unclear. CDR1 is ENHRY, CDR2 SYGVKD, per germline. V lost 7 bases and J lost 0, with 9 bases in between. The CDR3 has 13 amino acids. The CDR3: CAINSKLNTEAFF. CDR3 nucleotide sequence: TGTGCCATCAACTCTAAGCTGAACACTGAAGCTTTCTTT.

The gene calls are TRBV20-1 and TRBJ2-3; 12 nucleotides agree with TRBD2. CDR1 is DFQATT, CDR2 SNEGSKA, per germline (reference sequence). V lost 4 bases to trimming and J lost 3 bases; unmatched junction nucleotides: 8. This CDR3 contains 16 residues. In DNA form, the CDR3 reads TGCAGTGCTAACCCTCCTGGACTAGCGGGAACAGATACGCAGTATTTT. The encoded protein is CSANPPGLAGTDTQYF.

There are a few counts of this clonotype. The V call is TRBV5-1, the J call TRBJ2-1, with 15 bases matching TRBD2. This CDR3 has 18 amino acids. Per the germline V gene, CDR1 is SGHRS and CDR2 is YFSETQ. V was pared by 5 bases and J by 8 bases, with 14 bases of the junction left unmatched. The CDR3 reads CASRWRTSGGAVSDEQFF. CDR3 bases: TGCGCCAGCAGATGGAGGACTAGCGGGGGGGCGGTCTCAGATGAGCAGTTCTTC. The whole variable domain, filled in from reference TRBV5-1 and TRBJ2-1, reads KAGVTQTPRYLIKTRGQQVTLSCSPISGHRSVSWYQQTPGQGLQFLFEYFSETQRNKGNFPGRFSGRQFSNSRSEMNVSTLELGDSALYLCASRWRTSGGAVSDEQFFGPGTRLTVL.

The CDR3 loop reads CATGGGQPGELFF. The CDR3 nucleotides read TGTGCCACCGGGGGGGGCCAGCCCGGGGAGCTGTTTTTT. This chain joins TRBV24-1 and TRBJ2-2; TRBD2 is a possible D gene (7 bases). The CDR3 totals 13 residues. Trimming pared 9 bases from V and 6 bases from J, leaving 13 bases between. Germline CDR1 and CDR2: KGHDR and SFDVKD.

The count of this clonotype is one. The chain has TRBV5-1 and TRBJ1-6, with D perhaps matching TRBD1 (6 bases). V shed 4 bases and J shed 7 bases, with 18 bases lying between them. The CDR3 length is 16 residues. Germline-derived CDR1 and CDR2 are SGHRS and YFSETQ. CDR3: CASSVHPQDSNSPLHF. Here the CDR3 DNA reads TGCGCCAGCAGCGTCCATCCACAGGACAGCAATTCACCCCTCCACTTT.

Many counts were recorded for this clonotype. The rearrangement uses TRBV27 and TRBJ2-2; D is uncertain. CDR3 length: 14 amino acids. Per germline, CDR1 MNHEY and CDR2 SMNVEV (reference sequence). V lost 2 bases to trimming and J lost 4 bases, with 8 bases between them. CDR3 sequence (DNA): TGTGCCAGCAGTTTAGGGCAGACCACCGGGGAGCTGTTTTTT. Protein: CASSLGQTTGELFF.

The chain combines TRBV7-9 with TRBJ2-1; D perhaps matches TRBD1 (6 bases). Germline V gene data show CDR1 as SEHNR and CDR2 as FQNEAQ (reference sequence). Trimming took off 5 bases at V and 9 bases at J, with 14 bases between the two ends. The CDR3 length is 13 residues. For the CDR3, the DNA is TGTGCCAGCAGCCAAAGCGGACAGTCTGAGCAGTTCTTC. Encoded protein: CASSQSGQSEQFF.

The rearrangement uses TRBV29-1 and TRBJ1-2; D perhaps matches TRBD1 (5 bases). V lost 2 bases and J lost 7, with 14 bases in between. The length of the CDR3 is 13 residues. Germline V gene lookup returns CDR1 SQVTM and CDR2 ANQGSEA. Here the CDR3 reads CSVERPRVGGYTF. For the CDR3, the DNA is TGCAGCGTTGAACGGCCCAGGGTGGGTGGCTACACCTTC.

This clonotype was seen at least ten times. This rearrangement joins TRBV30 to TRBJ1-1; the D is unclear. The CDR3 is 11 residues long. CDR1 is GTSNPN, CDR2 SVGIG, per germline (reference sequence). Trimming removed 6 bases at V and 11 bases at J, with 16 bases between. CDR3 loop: CACSTSATAFF. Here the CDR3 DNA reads TGTGCCTGCTCAACATCCGCGACCGCTTTCTTT.

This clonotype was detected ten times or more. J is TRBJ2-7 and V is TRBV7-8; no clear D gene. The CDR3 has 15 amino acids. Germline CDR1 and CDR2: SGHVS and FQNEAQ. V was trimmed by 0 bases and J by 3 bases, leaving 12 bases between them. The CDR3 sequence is CASSLATSGLYEQYF. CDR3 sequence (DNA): TGTGCCAGCAGCTTAGCGACTTCTGGTCTCTACGAGCAGTACTTC.